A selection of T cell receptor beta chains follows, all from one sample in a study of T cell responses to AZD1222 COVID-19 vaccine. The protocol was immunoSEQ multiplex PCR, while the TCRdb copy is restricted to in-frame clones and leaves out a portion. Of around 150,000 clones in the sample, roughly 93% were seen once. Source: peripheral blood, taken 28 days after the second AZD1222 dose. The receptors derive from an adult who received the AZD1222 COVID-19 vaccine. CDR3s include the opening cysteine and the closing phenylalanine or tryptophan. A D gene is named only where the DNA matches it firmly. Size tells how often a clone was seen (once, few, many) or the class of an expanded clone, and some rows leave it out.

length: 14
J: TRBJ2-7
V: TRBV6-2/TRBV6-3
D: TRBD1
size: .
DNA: TGTGCCAGCAGTTCCGGGACAGAATCCTACGAGCAGTACTTC
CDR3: CASSSGTESYEQYF

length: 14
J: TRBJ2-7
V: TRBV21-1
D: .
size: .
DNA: TGTGCCAGCAGCAAAGAAGCTTCGACCTACGAGCAGTACTTC
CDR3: CASSKEASTYEQYF

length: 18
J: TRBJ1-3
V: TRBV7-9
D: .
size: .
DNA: TGTGCCAGCAGTCCATCGGTAGCGGCGGGGAGCTCTGGAAACACCATATATTTT
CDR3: CASSPSVAAGSSGNTIYF

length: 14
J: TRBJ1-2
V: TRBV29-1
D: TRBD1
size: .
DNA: TGCAGCGTTGCATCAGGGGGCGTTAACTATGGCTACACCTTC
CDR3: CSVASGGVNYGYTF

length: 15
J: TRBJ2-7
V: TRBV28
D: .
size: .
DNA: TGTGCCAGCAGTTTCGGTGAGGGATTTGTCTACGAGCAGTACTTC
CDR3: CASSFGEGFVYEQYF

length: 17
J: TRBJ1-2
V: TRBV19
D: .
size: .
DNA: TGTGCCAGTAGTCCCGTGGGGAAAGACAGCAATTCCTATGGCTACACCTTC
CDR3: CASSPVGKDSNSYGYTF

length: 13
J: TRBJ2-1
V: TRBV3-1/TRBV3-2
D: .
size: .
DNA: TGTGCCAGCAAGAAGGTCCAGGACAATGAGCAGTTCTTC
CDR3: CASKKVQDNEQFF

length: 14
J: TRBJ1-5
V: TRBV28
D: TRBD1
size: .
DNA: TGTGCCAGCAGCCTGGGACAGATCAATCAGCCCCAGCATTTT
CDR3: CASSLGQINQPQHF

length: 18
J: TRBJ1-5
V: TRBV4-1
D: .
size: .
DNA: TGCGCCAGCAGCCAAGATGAGGGAAGAGGCTATACGAATCAGCCCCAGCATTTT
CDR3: CASSQDEGRGYTNQPQHF

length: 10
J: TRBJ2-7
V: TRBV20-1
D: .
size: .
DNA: TGCAGTGCTAGCTTCCTGGAGCAGTACTTC
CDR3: CSASFLEQYF

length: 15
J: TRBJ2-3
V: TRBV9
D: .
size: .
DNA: TGTGCCAGCAGCGTCTCGTCTACCTCCACAGATACGCAGTATTTT
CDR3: CASSVSSTSTDTQYF

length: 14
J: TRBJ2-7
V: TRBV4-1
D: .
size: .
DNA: TGCGCCAGCAGCCGGATAGGGCAAAACTACGAGCAGTACTTC
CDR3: CASSRIGQNYEQYF

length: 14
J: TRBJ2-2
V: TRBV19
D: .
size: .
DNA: TGTGCCAGTCATTCATCAGGGGCGGGCGGGGAGCTGTTTTTT
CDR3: CASHSSGAGGELFF

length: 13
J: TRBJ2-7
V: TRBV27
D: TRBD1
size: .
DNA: TGTGCCAGCAGTATCGGGACAGACTACGAGCAGTACTTC
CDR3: CASSIGTDYEQYF

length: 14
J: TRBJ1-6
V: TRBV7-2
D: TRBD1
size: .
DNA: TGTGCCAGCGGTCCGGGACAGGGCAGTTCACCCCTCCACTTT
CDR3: CASGPGQGSSPLHF

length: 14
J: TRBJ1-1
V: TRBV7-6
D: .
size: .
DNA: TGTGCCAGCAGCTTAGGAGGTGGGAACACTGAAGCTTTCTTT
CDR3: CASSLGGGNTEAFF

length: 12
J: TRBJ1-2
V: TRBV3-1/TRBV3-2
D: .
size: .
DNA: TGTGCCAGCAGCCTCAGCGCTGCCGGCTACACCTTC
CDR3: CASSLSAAGYTF

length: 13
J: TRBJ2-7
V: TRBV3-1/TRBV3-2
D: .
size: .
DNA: TGTGCCAGCAGCCAAGAGGGGGTTTACGAGCAGTACTTC
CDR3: CASSQEGVYEQYF

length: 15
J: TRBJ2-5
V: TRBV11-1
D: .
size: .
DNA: TGTGCCAGCAGCTCCTCCGGGACGAGTGGCGAGACCCAGTACTTC
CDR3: CASSSSGTSGETQYF

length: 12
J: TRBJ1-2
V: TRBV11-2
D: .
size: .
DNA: TGTGCCAGCAGCTTACCAGGCGATGGCTACACCTTC
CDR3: CASSLPGDGYTF

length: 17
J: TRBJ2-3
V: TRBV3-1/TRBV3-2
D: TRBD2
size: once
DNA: TGTGCCAGCAGCCAAGATTTTCTAGCGGGGGGCACAGATACGCAGTATTTT
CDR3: CASSQDFLAGGTDTQYF

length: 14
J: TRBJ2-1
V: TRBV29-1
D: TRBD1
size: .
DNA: TGCAGCGTTGAGTCACGGACAGGAGTAAATGAGCAGTTCTTC
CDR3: CSVESRTGVNEQFF

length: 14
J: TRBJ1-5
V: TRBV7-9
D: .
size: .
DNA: TGTGCCAGCAGCTCAGGTACCAGCAATCAGCCCCAGCATTTT
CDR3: CASSSGTSNQPQHF

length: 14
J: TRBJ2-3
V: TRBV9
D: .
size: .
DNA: TGTGCCAGCAGCGTAGTTGGGGCTCGCGATACGCAGTATTTT
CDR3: CASSVVGARDTQYF

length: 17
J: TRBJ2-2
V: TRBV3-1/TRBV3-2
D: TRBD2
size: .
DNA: TGTGCCAGCCCCGAAACCACTAGCGGGGGTCTTGGCGGGGAGCTGTTTTTT
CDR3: CASPETTSGGLGGELFF

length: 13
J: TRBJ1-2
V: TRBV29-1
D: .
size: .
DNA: TGCAGCGTACCTACAGGGACCAACTATGGCTACACCTTC
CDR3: CSVPTGTNYGYTF

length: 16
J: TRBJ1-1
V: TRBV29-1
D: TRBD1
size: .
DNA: TGCAGCGTCCAGGGGGGCAGGGGGGCCATGAACACTGAAGCTTTCTTT
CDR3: CSVQGGRGAMNTEAFF

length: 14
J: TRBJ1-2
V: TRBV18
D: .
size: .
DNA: TGTGCCAGCTCACCGGACCAAGCTAACTATGGCTACACCTTC
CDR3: CASSPDQANYGYTF

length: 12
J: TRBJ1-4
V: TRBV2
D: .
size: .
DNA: TGTGCCAGCAGTAGATTTGATGAAAAACTGTTTTTT
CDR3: CASSRFDEKLFF

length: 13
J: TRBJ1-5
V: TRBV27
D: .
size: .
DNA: TGTGCCAGCAGTTACAGGGCGCAGGAGCCCCAGCATTTT
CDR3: CASSYRAQEPQHF

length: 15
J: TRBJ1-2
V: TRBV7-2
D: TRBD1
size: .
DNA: TGTGCCAGCAGCTTTTTCCGGTACAGGGGGAATGGCTACACCTTC
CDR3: CASSFFRYRGNGYTF

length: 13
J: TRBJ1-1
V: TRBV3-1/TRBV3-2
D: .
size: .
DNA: TGTGCCAGCAGACCTGACGGGCTCGCTGAAGCTTTCTTT
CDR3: CASRPDGLAEAFF

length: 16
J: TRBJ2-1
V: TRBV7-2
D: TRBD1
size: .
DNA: TGTGCCAGCAGCTCCGTCGGGACAGACTCCTACAATGAGCAGTTCTTC
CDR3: CASSSVGTDSYNEQFF

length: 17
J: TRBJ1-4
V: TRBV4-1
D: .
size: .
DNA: TGCGCCAGCAGCCAACCGGTGGGGGAGATGGAAGGTGAAAAACTGTTTTTT
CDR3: CASSQPVGEMEGEKLFF